The 32 T cell receptor beta chains below all came from one sample that was sequenced in a study of shared clonotypes between healthy human individuals (dated by TCRdb to 2018 to 2020). Receptor libraries were prepared by the immunoSEQ multiplex PCR assay. TCRdb re-hosts the immuneACCESS table, in-frame sequences only. Its copies lack some clones; in the studies checked, an unresolved V gene accounts for under half of them, and the cause for the rest is not known. This sample lists around 510,000 clones; about 96% were detected once. 0.055% to 0.075% of the sample is in the top ten clones. Sequenced input: naive CD4+ T cells sorted from blood. Per the publication, the cell subset or site label means: CD45RA+ positively selected. The origin of the receptors is a woman aged 25-40 years in good health.

The V call is TRBV7-9, the J call TRBJ2-2; D not resolved. Germline lookup yields CDR1 SEHNR and CDR2 FQNEAQ (reference sequence). The CDR3 sequence is 14 residues long. Trimming shortened V by 3 bases and J by 3 bases, and 8 bases separated the two germline ends. CDR3 amino acids: CASSLGLYTGELFF. The CDR3, as DNA: TGTGCCAGCAGCTTGGGCCTCTACACCGGGGAGCTGTTTTTT.

The V call is TRBV10-3, the J call TRBJ2-5; the D is unclear. Germline assignment: CDR1 ENHRY and CDR2 SYGVKD. The CDR3 sequence is 14 residues long. V was clipped by 6 bases and J by 2 bases, with 13 bases between them. CDR3 sequence: CAISPRSEQETQYF. CDR3 coding DNA: TGTGCCATCAGCCCCAGGTCGGAACAAGAGACCCAGTACTTC.

CDR3 nucleotides: TGTGCCAGCAGTTACTCTGGGACGGCTGAAGCTTTCTTT. This encodes CASSYSGTAEAFF. The chain recombines TRBV6-5 with TRBJ1-1, with a weak D call TRBD1 (5 bases). Trimming stripped 0 bases from V and 6 bases from J, with 8 bases between. In germline, CDR1 is MNHEY, CDR2 SVGAGI. The CDR3 has 13 residues.

J is TRBJ2-1 and V is TRBV2; TRBD2 agrees at 8 bases. The V and J ends lost 9 bases and 2 bases, in that order; junction bases with no gene match: 6. This CDR3 spans 14 amino acids. Germline-derived CDR1 and CDR2 are SNHLY and FYNNEI. Written as DNA, the CDR3 is TGTGCCAGTTCGGGGACTAGGGCCTACAATGAGCAGTTCTTC. The encoded protein is CASSGTRAYNEQFF.

V usage is TRBV11-2 and J usage is TRBJ2-3; D may be TRBD2 (5 bases). CDR3 size: 13 residues. With 1 base removed from V and 10 bases from J, the gap between germline ends came to 12 bases. In germline, CDR1 is SGHAT, CDR2 FQNNGV. The CDR3 nucleotides are TGTGCCAGCAGCTTAGTTAGCGTTAGGGCGCAGTATTTT. Its translation is CASSLVSVRAQYF.

This clone was seen just once. The V gene is TRBV28, the J gene TRBJ2-5, with D possibly being TRBD1 (5 bases). Germline V CDR1 and CDR2: MDHEN, SYDVKM. V gave up 5 bases and J gave up 2 bases, with 15 bases separating them. The CDR3 is 15 residues long. CDR3 residues: CASSPRGRVQETQYF. CDR3 coding DNA: TGTGCCAGCAGTCCCCGCGGCAGGGTTCAAGAGACCCAGTACTTC. The full variable domain, completed using reference TRBV28 and TRBJ2-5, is DVKVTQSSRYLVKRTGEKVFLECVQDMDHENMFWYRQDPGLGLRLIYFSYDVKMKEKGDIPEGYSVSREKKERFSLILESASTNQTSMYLCASSPRGRVQETQYFGPGTRLLVL.

The CDR3 DNA reads as TGTGCCAGCAGCTTATCCAGGTTCGATGAGCAGTTCTTC. Its protein product is CASSLSRFDEQFF. The J gene is TRBJ2-1, the V gene TRBV7-9; D is uncertain. CDR1 and CDR2 from the germline V gene are SEHNR and FQNEAQ (reference sequence). V was clipped by 2 bases and J by 8 bases, with 10 bases between them. The CDR3 extends over 13 amino acids.

This clone was detected only once. This chain joins TRBV7-3 and TRBJ2-1, with 7 bases aligning to TRBD1. Germline assignment: CDR1 SGHTA and CDR2 FQGTGA. The trim removed 5 bases at V and 10 bases at J, leaving 8 bases unmatched. The CDR3 covers 13 residues. CDR3: CASSPKTGVEQFF. CDR3 DNA sequence: TGTGCCAGCAGCCCGAAAACAGGGGTAGAGCAGTTCTTC. Full variable domain (remainder filled in from reference TRBV7-3 and TRBJ2-1): GAGVSQTPSNKVTEKGKYVELRCDPISGHTALYWYRQSLGQGPEFLIYFQGTGAADDSGLPNDRFFAVRPEGSVSTLKIQRTERGDSAVYLCASSPKTGVEQFFGPGTRLTVL.

The chain has TRBV28 and TRBJ2-6; possible D gene TRBD2, 5 bases. CDR1 and CDR2 (germline): MDHEN, SYDVKM. The V gene lost 5 bases and the J gene lost 2 bases, with 16 bases spanning the gap. The CDR3 length is 17 residues. The DNA for the CDR3 is TGTGCCAGCAGTCCCCGGACTGGAAAGACTGGGGCCAACGTCCTGACTTTC. This translates into CASSPRTGKTGANVLTF.

The chain has TRBV28 and TRBJ2-5; 13 bases fit TRBD2. Gene TRBJ2-7 matches the end of the DNA better, so the J call may be wrong. From germline, CDR1 is MDHEN and CDR2 SYDVKM. This CDR3 contains 15 residues. The CDR3 coding sequence is TGTGCCAGCAGTTACGGACTAGCGGGAGTGTACGAGCAGTACTTC. Translation: CASSYGLAGVYEQYF.

The chain links TRBV2 to TRBJ1-5; TRBD1 is a possible D gene (5 bases). The CDR3 runs to 14 residues. Germline V gene sequence: CDR1 SNHLY, CDR2 FYNNEI. V was clipped by 6 bases and J by 3 bases, with 12 bases between them. CDR3 bases: TGTGCCAGCAGGGGACGGGACTACAATCAGCCCCAGCATTTT. It translates to CASRGRDYNQPQHF.

This chain links TRBV7-9 with TRBJ2-6; 7 positions agree with TRBD2. Germline CDR1 is SEHNR and CDR2 is FQNEAQ (reference sequence). Trimming at V came to 6 bases and at J to 3 bases, leaving 8 bases not matched to a gene. The CDR3 consists of 16 residues. The CDR3 DNA reads as TGTGCCAGCAGTGTAGGGACTAATTTTGGGGCCAACGTCCTGACTTTC. It translates to CASSVGTNFGANVLTF. The full variable domain, rest sourced from reference TRBV7-9 and TRBJ2-6, is DTGVSQNPRHKITKRGQNVTFRCDPISEHNRLYWYRQTLGQGPEFLTYFQNEAQLEKSRLLSDRFSAERPKGSFSTLEIQRTEQGDSAMYLCASSVGTNFGANVLTFGAGSRLTVL.

The V gene is TRBV6-6, the J gene TRBJ2-2; 9 bases align to TRBD2. V gave up 3 bases and J gave up 1 base; unmatched junction bases: 0. Germline assignment: CDR1 MNHNY and CDR2 SVGAGI (reference sequence). The CDR3 runs 15 residues. CDR3 DNA sequence: TGTGCCAGCAGTTATAGCGGGAGGAACACCGGGGAGCTGTTTTTT. Its translation: CASSYSGRNTGELFF.

V and J are TRBV6-5 and TRBJ2-5; 10 nucleotides agree with TRBD2. J gave up 5 bases and V 0 bases, and 6 bases lay outside the gene matches. The CDR3 has 16 amino acids. The germline gives CDR1 MNHEY, CDR2 SVGAGI. CDR3 coding DNA: TGTGCCAGCAGTTACTCTCCTAGCGGGAGTTCGGAGACCCAGTACTTC. The encoded protein is CASSYSPSGSSETQYF.

The CDR3 nucleotides are TGTGCCAGCACGACGGCAGGGGGCGCAGGCTATGGCTACACCTTC. Translating gives CASTTAGGAGYGYTF. The V call is TRBV7-9, the J call TRBJ1-2, with 8 bases aligning to TRBD1. This CDR3 comprises 15 residues. The V gene's germline CDR1 is SEHNR and CDR2 FQNEAQ (reference sequence). Germline trimming cut 7 bases from V and 4 bases from J; bases unmatched to any gene: 11.

The genes are TRBV29-1 and TRBJ2-7, with TRBD2 as a possible D gene (6 bases). Germline CDR1 and CDR2: SQVTM and ANQGSEA. The CDR3 is 17 residues long. V dropped 4 bases and J dropped 1 base, with 23 bases sitting between them. The CDR3: CSVVVLAIIPLSYEQYF. Written as DNA, the CDR3 is TGCAGCGTTGTAGTACTAGCCATAATACCGCTGTCCTACGAGCAGTACTTC.

The sample holds one count of this clone. The V and J genes are TRBV19 and TRBJ2-3, with D possibly matching TRBD2 (6 bases). In germline, CDR1 is LNHDA, CDR2 SQIVND (reference sequence). V shed 6 bases and J shed 5 bases, with 9 bases lying between them. The CDR3 extends over 12 amino acids. CDR3 nucleotides: TGTGCCAGTAGCGGGAGTGGAGATACGCAGTATTTT. It encodes CASSGSGDTQYF.

In its sample, this clone was seen once. The CDR3 DNA reads as TGTGCCAGCAGTAACCCCGGGGGAGGGTACTTC. This gives the protein CASSNPGGGYF. V and J are TRBV28 and TRBJ2-7; a weak D match, TRBD2 (6 bases). Germline V lookup: CDR1 MDHEN, CDR2 SYDVKM. The ends were cut back, 5 bases at V and 12 bases at J, with 14 bases in the middle. The CDR3 sequence is 11 residues long.

The genes are TRBV11-3 and TRBJ2-5; 9 positions match TRBD1. V shed 5 bases, J shed 5 bases, and the junction held 9 bases outside the gene matches. The germline V gene encodes CDR1 SGHNT and CDR2 YENEEA. The length of the CDR3 is 15 residues. CDR3: CASSLGQGMAETQYF. Here the CDR3 DNA reads TGTGCCAGCAGCCTAGGACAGGGGATGGCGGAGACCCAGTACTTC.

The V and J genes are TRBV11-3 and TRBJ2-6, with no clear D. The germline gives CDR1 SGHNT, CDR2 YENEEA. V lost 5 bases, J lost 5 bases, and 22 bases lay in between. The CDR3 extends over 18 amino acids. The CDR3 is CASSIPSSRQSRANVLTF. CDR3 coding DNA: TGTGCCAGCAGCATACCCTCATCTCGACAAAGTCGGGCCAACGTCCTGACTTTC.

This clone was seen once. This sequence joins TRBV28 and TRBJ2-5; 8 nucleotides agree with TRBD2. The CDR3 is 15 amino acids. The ends lost 10 bases at V and 6 bases at J; junction bases unmatched: 16. Germline CDR1 reads MDHEN; CDR2 reads SYDVKM. CDR3 protein: CATITGGRAGKTQYF. For the CDR3, the DNA is TGTGCCACCATAACGGGGGGGAGGGCCGGAAAGACCCAGTACTTC.

V gene TRBV7-8 combines with J gene TRBJ1-4; the D gene is possibly TRBD1 (5 bases). Germline CDR1 SGHVS, CDR2 FQNEAQ. Trimming pared 5 bases from V and 8 bases from J, leaving 24 bases between. The CDR3 has 17 amino acids. CDR3 in amino acids: CASSAGGPLAGREKLFF. The CDR3 region has the DNA TGTGCCAGCAGCGCCGGGGGACCGCTTGCGGGGAGAGAAAAACTGTTTTTT.

The chain links TRBV7-9 to TRBJ2-1; D is tentatively TRBD1 or TRBD2 (6 bases each). The length of the CDR3 is 15 residues. The germline V gene has CDR1 SEHNR and CDR2 FQNEAQ (reference sequence). Trimming removed 3 bases from V and 7 bases from J, with 16 bases in between. The CDR3 nucleotides read TGTGCCAGCAGCTTGGGGGGCACATTCTTTAATGAGCAGTTCTTC. Amino acids: CASSLGGTFFNEQFF.

The rearrangement joins TRBV5-4 to TRBJ2-1; 7 nucleotides agree with TRBD2. This CDR3 is 13 amino acids long. Germline assignment: CDR1 SGHNT and CDR2 YYREEE (reference sequence). The trim removed 4 bases at V and 7 bases at J, leaving 5 bases unmatched. The CDR3 spells CASSPTSMNEQFF. For the CDR3, the DNA is TGTGCCAGCAGCCCGACTAGCATGAATGAGCAGTTCTTC.

The chain links TRBV5-1 to TRBJ2-1; 8 bases fit TRBD2. J gave up 8 bases and V 4 bases, and 11 bases lay outside the gene matches. The CDR3 consists of 15 residues. Germline V lookup: CDR1 SGHRS, CDR2 YFSETQ. DNA for the CDR3: TGCGCCAGCAGCACCCCATTAGCGGGAACGGATGAGCAGTTCTTC. Its translation: CASSTPLAGTDEQFF. The full variable domain, completed using reference TRBV5-1 and TRBJ2-1, is KAGVTQTPRYLIKTRGQQVTLSCSPISGHRSVSWYQQTPGQGLQFLFEYFSETQRNKGNFPGRFSGRQFSNSRSEMNVSTLELGDSALYLCASSTPLAGTDEQFFGPGTRLTVL.

The gene calls are TRBV18 and TRBJ2-7; D ambiguous. V lost 3 bases, J lost 7 bases, and 13 bases lay in between. From germline, CDR1 is KGHSH and CDR2 LQKENI. This CDR3 contains 13 residues. DNA for the CDR3: TGTGCCAGCTCACCTGACGCCCACGCGGAGCAGTACTTC. Translation: CASSPDAHAEQYF.

As to this clone: Other DNA sequences in the same sample also yield this CDR3. The rearrangement links TRBV18 to TRBJ2-1; no clear D. Trimming cost V 2 bases and J 7 bases, with 3 bases left between them. Germline V lookup: CDR1 KGHSH, CDR2 LQKENI. This CDR3 is built from 11 residues. The CDR3 loop reads CASSPGNEQFF. The CDR3 DNA follows: TGTGCCAGCTCACCAGGGAATGAGCAGTTCTTC.

V gene TRBV28 combines with J gene TRBJ2-5; no clear D gene. The CDR3 runs to 14 residues. V was trimmed by 2 bases and J by 1 base, leaving 8 bases between them. The germline V gene has CDR1 MDHEN and CDR2 SYDVKM. In DNA form, the CDR3 reads TGTGCCAGCAGTTTAACGGAGCCCCAAGAGACCCAGTACTTC. Translation gives CASSLTEPQETQYF. The variable domain in full, with the rest retrieved from reference TRBV28 and TRBJ2-5, is DVKVTQSSRYLVKRTGEKVFLECVQDMDHENMFWYRQDPGLGLRLIYFSYDVKMKEKGDIPEGYSVSREKKERFSLILESASTNQTSMYLCASSLTEPQETQYFGPGTRLLVL.

This chain uses TRBV14 with TRBJ1-2, with D perhaps matching TRBD1 (6 bases). V lost 1 base and J lost 4, with 13 bases in between. In germline, CDR1 is SGHDN, CDR2 FVKESK. CDR3 length: 15 amino acids. The CDR3 reads CASSQAGAALYGYTF. The CDR3 DNA reads as TGTGCCAGCAGCCAAGCAGGGGCCGCGCTCTATGGCTACACCTTC.

This sequence joins TRBV18 and TRBJ2-3; tentative D call: TRBD2 (6 bases). There are 16 residues in the CDR3. V was clipped by 6 bases and J by 3 bases, with 19 bases between them. The germline CDR1 and CDR2 sequences are KGHSH and LQKENI. The DNA of the CDR3 is TGTGCCAGCTCCCCTTTGGGGGGAGTGGAAACAGATACGCAGTATTTT. Translation: CASSPLGGVETDTQYF. The variable domain in full, completed from reference TRBV18 and TRBJ2-3, reads NAGVMQNPRHLVRRRGQEARLRCSPMKGHSHVYWYRQLPEEGLKFMVYLQKENIIDESGMPKERFSAEFPKEGPSILRIQQVVRGDSAAYFCASSPLGGVETDTQYFGPGTRLTVL.

This chain uses TRBV4-1 with TRBJ2-3; D possibly corresponds to TRBD1 (5 bases). The CDR3 covers 19 residues. Per germline, CDR1 MGHRA and CDR2 YSYEKL. Trimming took off 1 base at V and 2 bases at J, with 22 bases between the two ends. This chain's CDR3 is CASSQVPPAVGGATDTQYF. CDR3 bases: TGCGCCAGCAGCCAAGTCCCCCCCGCGGTAGGTGGGGCCACAGATACGCAGTATTTT.

As to this clone: The sample carries other DNA sequences with the same CDR3. V gene TRBV5-1 combines with J gene TRBJ1-5; D is ambiguous. The V gene's germline CDR1 is SGHRS and CDR2 YFSETQ. The V and J ends lost 2 bases and 6 bases respectively, with 9 bases between them. The CDR3 has 13 amino acids. This CDR3 reads CASSLQGGQPQHF. CDR3 nucleotides: TGCGCCAGCAGCTTACAAGGAGGTCAGCCCCAGCATTTT.